This section outlines one T cell receptor (beta chain) sequence together with its context. In germline, CDR1 is SEHNR, CDR2 FQNEAQ (reference sequence). The CDR3 runs to 14 residues. The ends were cut back, 4 bases at V and 0 bases at J, with 10 bases in the middle. The data stem from a study of blood T cell repertoires in COVID-19. Study-level information: PBMCs, B-cell-depleted T cells, or T cells provided the cDNA or gDNA that made up the material.

Some clones are missing from TCRdb's copy, which holds only in-frame ones; the method was immunoSEQ multiplex PCR. This table has 200,000 to 250,000 clones, around nine tenths appearing once. The J gene is TRBJ2-7, the V gene TRBV7-9, with no clear D. Material: peripheral blood. The sequence was obtained from a woman aged 55 to 70 who had recovered from COVID-19. The CDR3: CASSYSRGSYEQYF. CDR3 sequence (DNA): TGTGCCAGCAGCTATAGTCGTGGCTCCTACGAGCAGTACTTC. Using reference TRBV7-9 and TRBJ2-7 for the parts outside the CDR3, the full variable domain is DTGVSQNPRHKITKRGQNVTFRCDPISEHNRLYWYRQTLGQGPEFLTYFQNEAQLEKSRLLSDRFSAERPKGSFSTLEIQRTEQGDSAMYLCASSYSRGSYEQYFGPGTRLTVT.